This T cell receptor (beta chain) is drawn from a study of blood T cell repertoires in COVID-19. For the study at large: The study drew acute and convalescent COVID-19 samples from the United States, Italy and Spain. In each case, the material was cDNA or gDNA derived from T cells, B-cell-depleted T cells, or PBMCs.

Original processing notes: Reference gene primers were amplified, and this amplification served to estimate nucleated cell counts. Sequencing was performed with immunoSEQ multiplex PCR; in TCRdb, only in-frame clones are kept and a portion is missing. V and J calls and clone size follow that table, whereas D and trimming were derived from the DNA. The sample has under 85,000 clones; about 90% are singletons. CDR3 size: 17 residues. The ends were cut back, 3 bases at V and 2 bases at J, with 18 bases in the middle. The germline V gene has CDR1 KGHSH and CDR2 LQKENI. The material sequenced was peripheral blood. The sequence was obtained from a human donor in a cohort sampled during active COVID-19. The chain carries TRBV18 and TRBJ2-3; D possibly corresponds to TRBD2 (7 bases). The CDR3 sequence: CASSPPRARGATDTQYF. The CDR3 bases are TGTGCCAGCTCACCTCCCCGCGCCCGGGGGGCCACAGATACGCAGTATTTT.